This T cell receptor (beta chain) emerged from a study of patients and donors after allogeneic stem cell transplantation. TCRdb reanalysed the RT-PCR reads using MiXCR and keeps one entry per CDR3 protein. The table includes approximately 200,000 distinct CDR3 sequences, less than 15% detected once. Many counts were recorded for this clonotype. This CDR3 contains 15 residues. The V gene's germline CDR1 is DFQATT and CDR2 SNEGSKA (reference sequence). V lost 1 base and J lost 1, with 11 bases in between. The chain uses TRBV20-1 and TRBJ2-1; D might be TRBD2 (6 bases). The sequence was collected from a human donor who was either an allogeneic HSCT recipient or a stem cell or donor lymphocyte infusion donor (not recorded which). It is not recorded whose cells these are; they may come from a transplant donor. Sequencing input: blood, either unsorted or a sorted T cell fraction (not recorded which). In DNA, the CDR3 is TGCAGTGCTAGAGCGGGAGCGACGTCCTACAATGAGCAGTTCTTC. This sequence encodes CSARAGATSYNEQFF.